The 30 T cell receptor beta chains presented below share a single source sample, sequenced in a study of cytomegalovirus exposure and HLA in healthy donors. The PCR ran on 60 Vbeta and 13 Jbeta primers. Clones were read by immunoSEQ multiplex PCR, and TCRdb kept only the in-frame ones, dropping some. The sample carries about 140,000 clones, roughly 82% recorded once. The sample comprised PBMCs. The source of these receptors is a man in his late teens or twenties in good health and CMV-seropositive.

The CDR3 region has the DNA TGTGCCAGCAGCCAGGGGACTCCAAATGGCTACACCTTC. Its translation: CASSQGTPNGYTF. The chain employs TRBV14 and TRBJ1-2; TRBD1 is a possible D gene (5 bases). The CDR3 contains 13 residues. Trimming pared 3 bases from V and 6 bases from J, leaving 11 bases between. Germline-derived CDR1 and CDR2 are SGHDN and FVKESK. Based on the CDR3 plus reference TRBV14 and TRBJ1-2, the full variable domain is EAGVTQFPSHSVIEKGQTVTLRCDPISGHDNLYWYRRVMGKEIKFLLHFVKESKQDESGMPNNRFLAERTGGTYSTLKVQPAELEDSGVYFCASSQGTPNGYTFGSGTRLTVV.

This clone appeared once. This chain links TRBV28 with TRBJ2-7, with TRBD2 matching 7 bases. Unmatched junction bases numbered 3, after V lost 5 bases and J lost 2 bases. The CDR3 has 13 amino acids. Germline V gene data show CDR1 as MDHEN and CDR2 as SYDVKM. CDR3: CASSARGAYEQYF. The CDR3 DNA sequence: TGTGCCAGCAGTGCCCGGGGGGCCTACGAGCAGTACTTC. Variable domain in full (rest from reference TRBV28 and TRBJ2-7): DVKVTQSSRYLVKRTGEKVFLECVQDMDHENMFWYRQDPGLGLRLIYFSYDVKMKEKGDIPEGYSVSREKKERFSLILESASTNQTSMYLCASSARGAYEQYFGPGTRLTVT.

The rearrangement links TRBV18 to TRBJ2-3; tentatively, D is TRBD1 (6 bases). Trimming shortened V by 4 bases and J by 4 bases, and 15 bases separated the two germline ends. The CDR3 spans 15 residues. Germline V gives CDR1 KGHSH, CDR2 LQKENI. CDR3 bases: TGTGCCAGCTCACAAACAGGGTATAGTGCAGATACGCAGTATTTT. Its protein is CASSQTGYSADTQYF.

This chain joins TRBV9 and TRBJ1-3; D unclear. Trimming removed 4 bases at V and 0 bases at J, with 17 bases between. Per the germline V gene, CDR1 is SGDLS and CDR2 is YYNGEE. This CDR3 has 17 amino acids. The CDR3 region has the DNA TGTGCCAGCAGCTTCCCCGGAGGGAACTCCTCTGGAAACACCATATATTTT. Translation: CASSFPGGNSSGNTIYF.

The chain employs TRBV5-4 and TRBJ2-7; D is possibly TRBD2 (6 bases). There are 17 residues in the CDR3. V lost 0 bases and J 5 bases, leaving 21 bases between the germline ends. Germline assignment: CDR1 SGHNT and CDR2 YYREEE (reference sequence). CDR3 coding DNA: TGTGCCAGCAGCTTGGGAGGGGCTAGCGTTCTCACTCACGAGCAGTACTTC. Translation gives CASSLGGASVLTHEQYF.

The chain combines TRBV11-2 with TRBJ1-1; 7 nucleotides match TRBD1. Germline CDR1 and CDR2: SGHAT and FQNNGV. V shed 3 bases, J shed 9 bases, and the junction held 4 bases outside the gene matches. CDR3 length equals 12 residues. CDR3 protein: CASSFSDRKAFF. CDR3 in DNA: TGTGCCAGCAGCTTCTCGGACAGGAAAGCTTTCTTT. Variable domain in full (rest from reference TRBV11-2 and TRBJ1-1): EAGVAQSPRYKIIEKRQSVAFWCNPISGHATLYWYQQILGQGPKLLIQFQNNGVVDDSQLPKDRFSAERLKGVDSTLKIQPAKLEDSAVYLCASSFSDRKAFFGQGTRLTVV.

The chain employs TRBV12-5 and TRBJ2-5; 9 bases agree with TRBD1. This CDR3 is 15 amino acids long. V trimming: 3 bases; J trimming: 7 bases; junction bases outside the gene matches: 9. Germline V gene lookup returns CDR1 LGHNT and CDR2 FRNRAP. In nucleotides, the CDR3 is TGTGCTAGTGGTTTTACCAGGACAGGGGAGCCGACCCAGTACTTC. This encodes CASGFTRTGEPTQYF.

The rearrangement uses TRBV28 and TRBJ1-2, with no clear D. CDR1 and CDR2 (germline): MDHEN, SYDVKM. Trimming left V 2 bases short and J 8 bases short, with 12 bases between. The CDR3 has 13 residues. The CDR3 DNA sequence: TGTGCCAGCAGTTTAATGATGGCGGAAGGCTACACCTTC. It yields the protein CASSLMMAEGYTF.

This sequence joins TRBV6-4 and TRBJ1-1, with D perhaps matching TRBD1 (5 bases). The CDR3 sequence is 13 residues long. Germline CDR1 MRHNA, CDR2 SNTAGT. Trimming took off 3 bases at V and 4 bases at J, with 9 bases between the two ends. The CDR3 DNA is TGTGCCAGCAGTGATGGGCAGGGCACTGAAGCTTTCTTT. It codes for CASSDGQGTEAFF.

The chain carries TRBV30 and TRBJ1-2, with 12 bases aligning to TRBD1. The CDR3 runs 14 residues. With V trimmed by 5 bases and J by 8 bases, 9 bases remained unmatched. Germline loops: CDR1 GTSNPN, CDR2 SVGIG (reference sequence). CDR3 residues: CAWGRDRGLGGYTF. The CDR3, as DNA: TGTGCCTGGGGACGGGACAGGGGGCTGGGGGGCTACACCTTC.

The V call is TRBV7-9, the J call TRBJ1-2; D might be TRBD1 (5 bases). The CDR3 consists of 15 residues. The V end was cut by 2 bases, the J end by 1 base, with 11 bases between. The germline CDR1 and CDR2 sequences are SEHNR and FQNEAQ (reference sequence). The CDR3 bases are TGTGCCAGCAGCTTATTGACAGCCAATAACTATGGCTACACCTTC. As protein: CASSLLTANNYGYTF.

This chain links TRBV19 with TRBJ1-1, with 10 bases that match TRBD1. Germline lookup yields CDR1 LNHDA and CDR2 SQIVND (reference sequence). V trimming: 9 bases; J trimming: 1 base; junction bases outside the gene matches: 5. The CDR3 length is 14 residues. CDR3 region: CASRGQGRNTEAFF. The CDR3 bases are TGTGCCAGCCGGGGACAGGGGAGGAACACTGAAGCTTTCTTT.

The chain uses TRBV6-1 and TRBJ2-1; 14 bases match TRBD2. J was trimmed by 10 bases and V by 11 bases; bases with no gene match: 10. Germline V gene data show CDR1 as MNHNS and CDR2 as SASEGT. The CDR3 extends over 14 amino acids. CDR3: CASKGLAGVREQFF. The DNA for the CDR3 is TGTGCCTCGAAGGGACTAGCGGGAGTACGAGAGCAGTTCTTC.

The V and J genes are TRBV30 and TRBJ2-7, with a possible D match to TRBD2 (6 bases). V was shortened by 4 bases and J by 1 base, with 14 bases between the two germline ends. Germline V gene lookup returns CDR1 GTSNPN and CDR2 SVGIG (reference sequence). The CDR3 covers 14 residues. The CDR3 loop reads CAWTPSDPSYEQYF. As DNA, the CDR3 is TGTGCCTGGACCCCTAGCGACCCTTCCTACGAGCAGTACTTC.

This clone was detected a few times. The chain combines TRBV7-6 with TRBJ2-2; a possible D gene is TRBD1 (6 bases). V was pared by 4 bases and J by 4 bases, with 19 bases between. The CDR3 covers 17 residues. In germline, CDR1 is SGHVS, CDR2 FNYEAQ. The CDR3 nucleotides read TGTGCCAGCAGCTCCCTCCTTACAGGGATCTTCACCGGGGAGCTGTTTTTT. Protein: CASSSLLTGIFTGELFF. The full variable domain, rest sourced from reference TRBV7-6 and TRBJ2-2, is GAGVSQSPRYKVTKRGQDVALRCDPISGHVSLYWYRQALGQGPEFLTYFNYEAQQDKSGLPNDRFSAERPEGSISTLTIQRTEQRDSAMYRCASSSLLTGIFTGELFFGEGSRLTVL.

V gene TRBV28 combines with J gene TRBJ2-5; 7 bases align to TRBD1. This CDR3 has 15 amino acids. CDR1 and CDR2 from the germline V gene are MDHEN and SYDVKM. The ends lost 3 bases at V and 5 bases at J; junction bases unmatched: 9. The CDR3, as DNA: TGTGCCAGCAGTTTCCGACAGGGCTCTAGGGAGACCCAGTACTTC. Translating it yields CASSFRQGSRETQYF.

The V call is TRBV5-1, the J call TRBJ2-7; 8 nucleotides agree with TRBD1. Germline V CDR1 and CDR2: SGHRS, YFSETQ. V shed 2 bases, J shed 3 bases, and the junction held 4 bases outside the gene matches. The CDR3 loop spans 14 amino acids. In DNA, the CDR3 is TGCGCCAGCAGCTTCACAGGGGGAAGCTACGAGCAGTACTTC. Residues: CASSFTGGSYEQYF.

The genes are TRBV7-9 and TRBJ2-7; no clear D. The V and J ends lost 4 bases and 2 bases respectively, with 6 bases between them. The length of the CDR3 is 12 residues. Looked up from germline, CDR1 is SEHNR and CDR2 is FQNEAQ (reference sequence). Here the CDR3 DNA reads TGTGCCAGCAGCTCGTTTACCTACGAGCAGTACTTC. Amino acid sequence: CASSSFTYEQYF.

This chain links TRBV7-6 with TRBJ1-4; tentatively, D is TRBD1 (5 bases). The CDR3 runs to 14 residues. V was shortened by 4 bases and J by 12 bases, with 18 bases between the two germline ends. In germline, CDR1 is SGHVS, CDR2 FNYEAQ. CDR3 nucleotide sequence: TGTGCCAGCAGCTCACACGGGGGGAGTGAGGAACTGTTTTTT. Residues: CASSSHGGSEELFF.

The CDR3 DNA sequence: TGTGCCAGCAGACCGGGACTAGCGGGAGATTTGTACGAGCAGTACTTC. This sequence encodes CASRPGLAGDLYEQYF. The chain couples TRBV28 to TRBJ2-7; 14 bases are a match to TRBD2. The CDR3 length is 16 residues. With 6 bases clipped from V and 4 bases from J, the junction kept 8 bases outside the gene matches. The germline gives CDR1 MDHEN, CDR2 SYDVKM.

CDR3 nucleotide sequence: TGTGCCTGGACCCTTTCGGGCTACGAGCAGTACTTC. It codes for CAWTLSGYEQYF. The chain employs TRBV30 and TRBJ2-7; D is unresolved. Per germline, CDR1 GTSNPN and CDR2 SVGIG (reference sequence). The CDR3 length is 12 residues. Trimming left V 4 bases short and J 3 bases short, with 10 bases between.

The V and J genes are TRBV28 and TRBJ2-7; TRBD1 is a possible D gene (5 bases). Germline V lookup: CDR1 MDHEN, CDR2 SYDVKM. The ends were cut back, 3 bases at V and 3 bases at J, with 12 bases in the middle. This CDR3 contains 14 residues. CDR3 region: CASSFGRVGYEQYF. CDR3 DNA: TGTGCCAGCAGTTTCGGCAGGGTGGGCTACGAGCAGTACTTC.

The gene calls are TRBV7-9 and TRBJ1-1; D is perhaps TRBD1 (5 bases). Trimming left V 6 bases short and J 6 bases short, with 14 bases between. CDR1 and CDR2 (germline): SEHNR, FQNEAQ (reference sequence). This CDR3 region has 13 residues. CDR3 DNA: TGTGCCAGCAGTTACGGGACTCCCTCTGAAGCTTTCTTT. Translation gives CASSYGTPSEAFF.

The chain's CDR3 is CASSQDATGDYGYTF. CDR3 DNA sequence: TGTGCCAGCAGCCAAGACGCGACAGGGGACTATGGCTACACCTTC. This chain uses TRBV4-2 with TRBJ1-2, with 8 bases identical to TRBD1. The trim removed 0 bases at V and 3 bases at J, leaving 3 bases unmatched. Germline CDR1 and CDR2: LGHNA and YNFKEQ. The length of the CDR3 is 15 residues.

The V call is TRBV4-1, the J call TRBJ1-2, with D possibly being TRBD1 (6 bases). Germline CDR1 MGHRA, CDR2 YSYEKL. V shed 4 bases and J shed 8 bases, with 14 bases lying between them. CDR3 length equals 13 residues. This chain's CDR3 is CASSLAGVAGYTF. CDR3 coding DNA: TGCGCCAGCAGCCTGGCAGGGGTAGCCGGCTACACCTTC.

For the CDR3, the DNA is TGTGCCTGCCGAAAGACAGGGGGAATCTACGAGCAGTACTTC. Translation: CACRKTGGIYEQYF. The chain combines TRBV28 with TRBJ2-5; 9 nucleotides align to TRBD1. Gene TRBJ2-7 matches the end of the DNA better, so the J call may be wrong. Germline CDR1 is MDHEN and CDR2 is SYDVKM. The CDR3 runs 14 residues.

The V and J genes are TRBV14 and TRBJ2-7; maybe TRBD1 (5 bases). V was trimmed by 0 bases and J by 5 bases, leaving 14 bases between them. Germline values: CDR1 SGHDN, CDR2 FVKESK. The CDR3 sequence is 15 residues long. The CDR3 sequence: CASSQDRGTLHEQYF. The CDR3 DNA follows: TGTGCCAGCAGCCAAGATAGGGGTACGTTGCACGAGCAGTACTTC.

The chain is built from TRBV15 and TRBJ2-3; D is perhaps TRBD2 (6 bases). This CDR3 has 15 residues. V lost 1 base to trimming and J lost 4 bases, with 12 bases between them. In germline, CDR1 is LNHNV, CDR2 YYDKDF (reference sequence). The CDR3 nucleotides read TGTGCCACCAGCAGAGTGGAGGGAGTCGCAGATACGCAGTATTTT. Protein product: CATSRVEGVADTQYF.

The chain combines TRBV7-2 with TRBJ1-2; 12 bases fit TRBD1. V lost 1 base to trimming and J lost 4 bases; unmatched junction nucleotides: 7. The germline CDR1 and CDR2 sequences are SGHTA and FQGNSA. The CDR3 loop spans 17 amino acids. As DNA, the CDR3 is TGTGCCAGCAGCTTAGGGGGACAGGGGGCGTTAAGCTATGGCTACACCTTC. Its translation is CASSLGGQGALSYGYTF.

V is TRBV11-2 and J is TRBJ2-5; D is unclear. The CDR3 runs to 13 residues. Germline lookup yields CDR1 SGHAT and CDR2 FQNNGV. Between the trimmed V and J ends, which lost 2 bases and 3 bases, there was a span of 7 bases. The CDR3 coding sequence is TGTGCCAGCAGCTTACTCCTTGAAGAGACCCAGTACTTC. Residues: CASSLLLEETQYF.